This TCR beta chain was identified during a study of blood T cell repertoires in COVID-19. About the study: The study drew acute and convalescent COVID-19 samples from the United States, Italy and Spain. From T cells, B-cell-depleted T cells, or PBMCs came the material, which was cDNA or gDNA.

Sequenced by immunoSEQ multiplex PCR; TCRdb stores in-frame clones only, minus some. The sample lists some 250,000 clones; approximately 86% were seen once. This clonotype originated in a woman aged 25 to 45 who had recovered from COVID-19. The sequenced sample consisted of peripheral blood.

In DNA, the CDR3 is TGTGCCAGCAGTTTACGCTCGGGACTCAGGAAGGACTATGGCTACACCTTC. This codes for CASSLRSGLRKDYGYTF. The chain combines TRBV27 with TRBJ1-2, with D maybe TRBD1 (5 bases). V lost 2 bases and J lost 3, with 19 bases in between. The CDR3 runs 17 residues. CDR1 and CDR2 from the germline V gene are MNHEY and SMNVEV (reference sequence).